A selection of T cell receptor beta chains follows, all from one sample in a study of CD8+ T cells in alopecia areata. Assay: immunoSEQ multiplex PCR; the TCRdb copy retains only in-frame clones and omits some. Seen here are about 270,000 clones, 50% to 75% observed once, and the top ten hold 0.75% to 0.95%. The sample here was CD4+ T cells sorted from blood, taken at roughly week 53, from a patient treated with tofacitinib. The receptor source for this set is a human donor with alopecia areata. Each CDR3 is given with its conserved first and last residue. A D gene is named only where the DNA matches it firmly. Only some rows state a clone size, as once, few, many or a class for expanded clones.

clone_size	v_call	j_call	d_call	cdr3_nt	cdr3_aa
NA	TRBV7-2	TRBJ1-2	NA	TGTGCCAGCAGCTTAAGCTTCAACTATGGCTACACCTTC	CASSLSFNYGYTF
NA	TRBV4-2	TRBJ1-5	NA	TGTGCCAGCAGCCCCCGGGGCTTCTCCGTTCAGCCCCAGCATTTT	CASSPRGFSVQPQHF
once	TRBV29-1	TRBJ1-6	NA	TGCAGCGTTGGGCCCTCCGATGTAAGGGGAAATTCACCCCTCCACTTT	CSVGPSDVRGNSPLHF
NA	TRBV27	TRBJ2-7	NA	TGTGCCAGCAGTCCGCGGACAGTCACAGGCCCGCTCTCCTACGAGCAGTACTTC	CASSPRTVTGPLSYEQYF
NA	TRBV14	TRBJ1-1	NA	TGTGCCAGCAGCCAAGAAACAGTGTCGGTGAGGGGCGCAATGGTATTGGGGGCTTTCTTT	CASSQETVSVRGAMVLGAFF
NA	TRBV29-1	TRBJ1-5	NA	TGCAGCGTTGGGGCTGGTAGCAATCAGCCCCAGCATTTT	CSVGAGSNQPQHF
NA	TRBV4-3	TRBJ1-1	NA	TGCGCCAGCAGCCAAAGGACCGGCACTGAAGCTTTCTTT	CASSQRTGTEAFF
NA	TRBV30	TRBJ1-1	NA	TGTGCCTGGAGTCCTCGACTATCGAGTATCGGAGCTTTCTTT	CAWSPRLSSIGAFF
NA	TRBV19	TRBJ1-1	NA	TGTGCCAGTAGCTGGGGGCGTAACACTGAAGCTTTCTTT	CASSWGRNTEAFF
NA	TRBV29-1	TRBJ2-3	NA	TGCAGCGTTGATATTCTAGCCGGATATACGCAGTATTTT	CSVDILAGYTQYF
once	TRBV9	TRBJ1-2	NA	TGTGCCAGCAGCGTAGCTACCGGGAACTATGGCTACACCTTC	CASSVATGNYGYTF
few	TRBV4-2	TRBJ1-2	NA	TGTGCCAGCAGCCAGGCGGGACTGAGCTATGGCTACACCTTC	CASSQAGLSYGYTF
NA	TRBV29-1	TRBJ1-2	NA	TGCAGCGTTCAGGGGCCCGCTCGTGGCGAGGATGGCTACACCTTC	CSVQGPARGEDGYTF
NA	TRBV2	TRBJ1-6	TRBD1	TGTGCCAGCAGTGTCGACAGGGCACCCCTCCACTTT	CASSVDRAPLHF
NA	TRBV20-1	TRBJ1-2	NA	TGCAGTGCCCTGTCAGGGAGCGGCTACACCTTC	CSALSGSGYTF
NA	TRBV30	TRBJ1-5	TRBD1	TGTGCCTGGAGTGGACAGGGGGTACTTCAGCCCCAGCATTTT	CAWSGQGVLQPQHF
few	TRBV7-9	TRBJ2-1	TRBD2	TGTGCCAGCAGCTTAGCGGGGGGGAATGAGCAGTTCTTC	CASSLAGGNEQFF
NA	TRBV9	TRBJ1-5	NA	TGTGCCAGCAGCGCCCTAGGGGACCAGCCCCAGCATTTT	CASSALGDQPQHF
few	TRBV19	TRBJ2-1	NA	TGTGCCAGTAGTCTCTACCGGGACCCCGAGCAGTTCTTC	CASSLYRDPEQFF
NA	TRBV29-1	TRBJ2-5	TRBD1	TGCAGCGTTGAAGGTGTCAGGGGGCGCAGGGAGACCCAGTACTTC	CSVEGVRGRRETQYF
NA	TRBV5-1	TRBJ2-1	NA	TGCGCCAGCAGCTTGGAGTCGGGACACGGTGAGCAGTTCTTC	CASSLESGHGEQFF
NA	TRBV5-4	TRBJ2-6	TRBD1	TGTGCCAGCACCTCACGGACAGGATTGCCCTCTGGGGCCAACGTCCTGACTTTC	CASTSRTGLPSGANVLTF
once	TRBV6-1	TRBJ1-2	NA	TGTGCCAGCAGTGAAGCCCGATATGGCTACACCTTC	CASSEARYGYTF
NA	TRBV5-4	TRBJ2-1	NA	TGTGCCAGCAGCTCACAGGGAGGTGAATGGGGCGTACTTTACAATGAGCAGTTCTTC	CASSSQGGEWGVLYNEQFF
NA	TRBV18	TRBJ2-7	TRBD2	TGTGCCAGCTCACCGGGGGGGTACGAGCAGTACTTC	CASSPGGYEQYF
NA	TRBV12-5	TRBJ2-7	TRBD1	TGTGCTAGTGGTTTGGTACAGGGGGCGGCCTACGAGCAGTACTTC	CASGLVQGAAYEQYF
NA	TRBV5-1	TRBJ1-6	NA	TGCGCCAGCAGCGACGGACAGTGGAGGAATAATTCACCCCTCCACTTT	CASSDGQWRNNSPLHF
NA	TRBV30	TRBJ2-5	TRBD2	TGTGCCTGGAGTGGGATAGCGGGGCCGAAGACCCAGTACTTC	CAWSGIAGPKTQYF
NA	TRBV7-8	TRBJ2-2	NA	TGTGCCAGCAGCTTAGTCAGGCAGATAGGCGGGGAGCTGTTTTTT	CASSLVRQIGGELFF
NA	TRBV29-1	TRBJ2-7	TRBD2	TGCAGCGTGGCCGGGACTAGCGGGGAATCCTACGAGCAGTACTTC	CSVAGTSGESYEQYF
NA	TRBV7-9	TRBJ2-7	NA	TGTGCCAGCAGCTTAACAGGGATCACCCACGAGCAGTACTTC	CASSLTGITHEQYF
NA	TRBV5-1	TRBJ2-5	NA	TGCGCCAGCAGCTTGGGGCCAAAAGAGACCCAGTACTTC	CASSLGPKETQYF
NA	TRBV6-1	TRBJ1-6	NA	TGTGCCAGCAGTGAAGCTGCGAATTCACCCCTCCACTTT	CASSEAANSPLHF
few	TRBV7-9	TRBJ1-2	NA	TGTGCCAGCAGCTCCCCCCCGGTCTATGGCTACACCTTC	CASSSPPVYGYTF
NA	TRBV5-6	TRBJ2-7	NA	TGTGCCAGCAGCTTGTGGAGGGGAATTGAGCAGTACTTC	CASSLWRGIEQYF
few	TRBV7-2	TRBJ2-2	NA	TGTGCCAGCAGGGCTAACACCGGGGAGCTGTTTTTT	CASRANTGELFF
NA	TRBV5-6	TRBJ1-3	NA	TGTGCCAGCAGCCAGAGGGGGACTGGAAACACCATATATTTT	CASSQRGTGNTIYF
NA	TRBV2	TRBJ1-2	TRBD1	TGTGCCAGCGGACAGGGCGGCTATGGCTACACCTTC	CASGQGGYGYTF
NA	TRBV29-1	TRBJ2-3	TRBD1	TGCAGCGTTGCCGGAAGGGTGGACAGGGGCACAGATACGCAGTATTTT	CSVAGRVDRGTDTQYF
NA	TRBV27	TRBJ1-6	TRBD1	TGTGCCAGCAGTTTTCAGGGGGGGCAGACAGTTTTGTCCCTCCACTTT	CASSFQGGQTVLSLHF
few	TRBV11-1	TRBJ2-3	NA	TGTGCCAGCAGCATGCCGGGAAGATGGACAGATACGCAGTATTTT	CASSMPGRWTDTQYF
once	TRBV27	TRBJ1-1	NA	TGTGCCACCGGGACCGACAAGAACACTGAAGCTTTCTTT	CATGTDKNTEAFF
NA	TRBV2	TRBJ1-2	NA	TGTGCCAGCAGTGTGTTGGGGCTGGACTCTGGCTACACCTTC	CASSVLGLDSGYTF
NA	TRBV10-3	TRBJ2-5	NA	TGTGCCACCTCAGGGGCCCAAGAGACCCAGTACTTC	CATSGAQETQYF
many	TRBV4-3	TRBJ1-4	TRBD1	TGCGCCAGCAGCCACGAAACTCCGGGACAGGCGTATGAAAAACTGTTTTTT	CASSHETPGQAYEKLFF
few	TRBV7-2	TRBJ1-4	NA	TGTGCCAGCAGCTTAAGGGCAGGCCAAGAAAAACTGTTTTTT	CASSLRAGQEKLFF
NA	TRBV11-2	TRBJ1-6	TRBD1	TGTGCCAGCAGCCAAACCCTTCCGGGACAGAGCTCCTATAATTCACCCCTCCACTTT	CASSQTLPGQSSYNSPLHF
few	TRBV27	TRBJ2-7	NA	TGTGCCAGCAGTCGGCAGGATAGCTCCTACGAGCAGTACTTC	CASSRQDSSYEQYF
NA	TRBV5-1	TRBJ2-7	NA	TGCGCCAGCAGCTCCGGGGACCCGGGACCCGAGCAGTACTTC	CASSSGDPGPEQYF
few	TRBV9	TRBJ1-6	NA	TGTGCCAGCAGCGTGCGCCTAGACCCTTCAAACCTCCACTTT	CASSVRLDPSNLHF
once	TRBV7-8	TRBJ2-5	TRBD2	TGTGCCAGCAGCCCCCGCCAGGGCGGGGGAAACCGCAACGACCAAGAGACCCAGTACTTC	CASSPRQGGGNRNDQETQYF
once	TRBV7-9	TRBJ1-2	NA	TGTGCCAGCAGCGTTAAAACAGATGGCTACACCTTC	CASSVKTDGYTF
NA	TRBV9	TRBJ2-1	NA	TGTGCCAGCAGCGTAGCTGACCTGAATGAGCAGTTCTTC	CASSVADLNEQFF
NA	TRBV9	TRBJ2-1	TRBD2	TGTGCCAGCAGCGTAACCCCCCCACTAGCGGGGGGCTACAATGAGCAGTTCTTC	CASSVTPPLAGGYNEQFF
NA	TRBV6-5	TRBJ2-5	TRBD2	TGTGCCAGCGGGGGACTAGCGGGGGGAGAGACCCAGTACTTC	CASGGLAGGETQYF
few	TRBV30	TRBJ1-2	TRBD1	TGTGCCTGGAGTGTACAAGCAGGGGGCGGCTATGGCTACACCTTC	CAWSVQAGGGYGYTF
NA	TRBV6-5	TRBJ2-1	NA	TGTGCCAGCAGTTACTTTGGTCAGGGTATGGATGAGCAGTTCTTC	CASSYFGQGMDEQFF